These 28 T cell receptor beta chains were all obtained from the same sample, sequenced in a study of T cells after yellow fever vaccination. MiXCR was run by TCRdb on the 5' RACE reads, yielding one entry per CDR3 protein. The table lists some 340,000 distinct CDR3 sequences, over 8.5% of them singletons. The input for sequencing was CD4+ T cells sorted from PBMCs, taken 45 days after the yellow fever booster vaccination. The receptors come from a man between 18 and 29 years old who received the YFV17D yellow fever vaccine.

In its sample, this clonotype was seen a few times. The J gene is TRBJ2-4, the V gene TRBV4-1, with unresolved D. V lost 2 bases to trimming and J lost 0 bases, with 14 bases between them. From germline, CDR1 is MGHRA and CDR2 YSYEKL. This CDR3 comprises 17 residues. The CDR3, as DNA: TGCGCCAGCAGCCAATCCCAGGTTCCCCTAGCCAAAAACATTCAGTACTTC. It codes for CASSQSQVPLAKNIQYF.

This clonotype was counted a few times. This chain connects TRBV20-1 to TRBJ1-2; D uncertain. Trimming took 0 bases from V and 7 from J, leaving 3 bases between them. This CDR3 region has 10 residues. Per germline, CDR1 DFQATT and CDR2 SNEGSKA (reference sequence). The CDR3 loop reads CSAREGGYTF. Here the CDR3 DNA reads TGCAGTGCTAGAGAAGGTGGCTACACCTTC.

This sequence joins TRBV3-1 and TRBJ1-1; D is ambiguous. Trimming removed 4 bases from V and 1 base from J, with 19 bases in between. This CDR3 contains 17 residues. CDR1 is LGHDT and CDR2 is YNNKEL in the germline V gene (reference sequence). As DNA, the CDR3 is TGTGCCAGCAGCCCACAGACGGATCCCACTTCGAACACTGAAGCTTTCTTT. Amino acid sequence: CASSPQTDPTSNTEAFF.

This clonotype occurred many times. The chain recombines TRBV18 with TRBJ1-3; D is ambiguous. CDR1 and CDR2 (germline): KGHSH, LQKENI. The CDR3 sequence is 14 residues long. Trimming shortened V by 4 bases and J by 1 base, and 8 bases separated the two germline ends. The CDR3 is CASSRETSGNTIYF. In DNA, the CDR3 is TGTGCCAGCTCACGTGAGACATCTGGAAACACCATATATTTT.

The V call is TRBV6-6, the J call TRBJ2-5, with TRBD2 matching 10 bases. The CDR3 length is 17 residues. With V trimmed by 6 bases and J by 1 base, 11 bases remained unmatched. In germline, CDR1 is MNHNY, CDR2 SVGAGI (reference sequence). CDR3 residues: CASRPGPSGGIQETQYF. Here the CDR3 DNA reads TGTGCCAGCAGGCCCGGCCCTAGCGGGGGAATCCAAGAGACCCAGTACTTC.

This clonotype was counted between two and nine times. This sequence joins TRBV20-1 and TRBJ2-5; possible D gene TRBD2, 5 bases. Trimming removed 3 bases from V and 3 bases from J, with 8 bases in between. The CDR3 loop spans 12 amino acids. The germline CDR1 and CDR2 sequences are DFQATT and SNEGSKA (reference sequence). The CDR3 DNA reads TGCAGTGCTAGGGACTTTAAAGAGACCCAGTACTTC. This sequence encodes CSARDFKETQYF.

This chain links TRBV6-5 with TRBJ1-2, with unresolved D. V was cut by 0 bases and J by 7 bases, with 15 bases left in between. Germline lookup yields CDR1 MNHEY and CDR2 SVGAGI. The CDR3 runs 15 residues. The CDR3 coding sequence is TGTGCCAGCAGTTACTCGTGGTCCTCCGCCGGTGGCTACACCTTC. This sequence encodes CASSYSWSSAGGYTF.

This clonotype was seen a handful of times. The chain couples TRBV6-1 to TRBJ1-5; no reliable D call. CDR3 length equals 11 residues. CDR1 is MNHNS and CDR2 is SASEGT in the germline V gene. V was pared by 6 bases and J by 12 bases, with 12 bases between. The CDR3 region is CASRLRQIQHF. The CDR3 DNA is TGTGCCAGCAGACTTAGACAAATCCAGCATTTT.

This clonotype was recorded a few times. This chain links TRBV11-2 with TRBJ2-7; D uncertain. From germline, CDR1 is SGHAT and CDR2 FQNNGV. Trimming removed 1 base at V and 1 base at J, with 11 bases between. The CDR3 is 15 residues long. The CDR3 sequence: CASSLGGTASYEQYV. The DNA of the CDR3 is TGTGCCAGCAGCTTAGGGGGAACAGCTTCCTACGAGCAGTACGTC.

The V and J genes are TRBV7-9 and TRBJ2-3; 8 positions match TRBD1. This CDR3 has 15 amino acids. Germline-derived CDR1 and CDR2 are SEHNR and FQNEAQ (reference sequence). Losses at the gene ends were 5 bases for V and 2 bases for J; bases not matched to a gene: 6. The CDR3 spells CASSIQGVSTDTQYF. DNA for the CDR3: TGTGCCAGCAGCATACAGGGGGTCTCCACAGATACGCAGTATTTT.

This clonotype was detected a few times. The genes are TRBV20-1 and TRBJ1-1; 9 bases match TRBD1. The CDR3 runs 15 residues. Germline values: CDR1 DFQATT, CDR2 SNEGSKA (reference sequence). J was trimmed by 5 bases and V by 2 bases; bases with no gene match: 9. The CDR3 DNA is TGCAGTGCTAGATCCCTAACAGGGGGCGTAACTGAAGCTTTCTTT. Amino acid sequence: CSARSLTGGVTEAFF.

This clonotype has only a few counts. The gene calls are TRBV4-1 and TRBJ2-7, with 8 bases aligning to TRBD2. V gave up 4 bases and J gave up 0 bases; unmatched junction bases: 11. This CDR3 has 17 amino acids. Germline V gene lookup returns CDR1 MGHRA and CDR2 YSYEKL. The CDR3 loop is CASSRGGGTLDSYEQYF. The CDR3 region has the DNA TGCGCCAGCAGCCGGGGCGGGGGGACTCTGGACTCCTACGAGCAGTACTTC.

This clonotype has more than one count but fewer than ten. The chain recombines TRBV20-1 with TRBJ1-6, with TRBD1 identical over 8 bases. The CDR3 is 16 residues long. V lost 6 bases, J lost 7 bases, and 14 bases stayed unmatched. Germline-derived CDR1 and CDR2 are DFQATT and SNEGSKA (reference sequence). CDR3 sequence (DNA): TGCAGTGCGAGAAGACAGGGGCTGCTATTCAATTCACCCCTCCACTTT. Amino acid sequence: CSARRQGLLFNSPLHF.

This clonotype was picked up a small number of times. The chain joins TRBV7-3 to TRBJ2-1; 13 positions match TRBD2. This CDR3 is 18 amino acids long. Germline trimming cut 0 bases from V and 9 bases from J; bases unmatched to any gene: 11. Germline CDR1 is SGHTA and CDR2 is FQGTGA. CDR3 amino acids: CASSLTAKTSGGAGEQFF. CDR3 nucleotides: TGTGCCAGCAGCTTAACGGCCAAAACTAGCGGGGGGGCTGGTGAGCAGTTCTTC.

The chain recombines TRBV27 with TRBJ1-2, with D unclear. Deletions cut 8 bases from V and 3 bases from J, with 7 bases between. The CDR3 loop spans 11 amino acids. CDR1 MNHEY and CDR2 SMNVEV come from the germline V gene (reference sequence). The CDR3 spells CASVWDYGYTF. Written as DNA, the CDR3 is TGTGCCAGCGTGTGGGACTATGGCTACACCTTC.

This clonotype was recorded a few times. The rearrangement uses TRBV4-3 and TRBJ1-1; D might be TRBD1 (5 bases). The CDR3 is 11 amino acids. Germline lookup yields CDR1 LGHNA and CDR2 YSLEER. V was shortened by 1 base and J by 8 bases, with 5 bases between the two germline ends. The CDR3 protein is CASSQGGEAFF. In DNA, the CDR3 is TGCGCCAGCAGCCAAGGGGGGGAAGCTTTCTTT.

The V call is TRBV3-1, the J call TRBJ2-5, with TRBD2 as a possible D gene (5 bases). V dropped 6 bases and J dropped 5 bases, with 16 bases sitting between them. CDR1 and CDR2 (germline): LGHDT, YNNKEL (reference sequence). This CDR3 has 14 residues. The CDR3 DNA reads TGTGCCAGCAGAAACCTCGGGGTAAAGGAGACCCAGTACTTC. It translates to CASRNLGVKETQYF.

The chain recombines TRBV20-1 with TRBJ2-7; D is unresolved. Germline V gene lookup returns CDR1 DFQATT and CDR2 SNEGSKA (reference sequence). Trimming removed 1 base from V and 0 bases from J, with 10 bases in between. The CDR3 length is 14 residues. The DNA of the CDR3 is TGCAGTGCTAGAGCTTACTATCACTCCTACGAGCAGTACTTC. It codes for CSARAYYHSYEQYF.

This clonotype was found many times. V gene TRBV5-1 combines with J gene TRBJ1-2; D is perhaps TRBD1 (6 bases). Trimming left V 4 bases short and J 8 bases short, with 18 bases between. The CDR3 extends over 14 amino acids. The V gene's germline CDR1 is SGHRS and CDR2 YFSETQ. This CDR3 reads CASSPEQGVGGYTF. CDR3 in DNA: TGCGCCAGCAGCCCAGAACAGGGAGTAGGCGGCTACACCTTC.

The chain couples TRBV29-1 to TRBJ2-2; D might be TRBD1 (5 bases). Deletions cut 1 base from V and 1 base from J, with 7 bases between. There are 14 residues in the CDR3. Germline V gene data show CDR1 as SQVTM and CDR2 as ANQGSEA. The CDR3 loop reads CSVEGRVNTGELFF. The CDR3 nucleotides are TGCAGCGTTGAAGGCAGGGTGAACACCGGGGAGCTGTTTTTT.

V is TRBV3-1 and J is TRBJ2-6; 7 bases align to TRBD2. The junction had 11 bases not matched to a gene; V was cut back by 0 bases and J by 0 bases. The CDR3 totals 20 residues. Germline-derived CDR1 and CDR2 are LGHDT and YNNKEL (reference sequence). The DNA for the CDR3 is TGTGCCAGCAGCCAAGAAGCTAGGGAGGGCGCTGTCTCTGGGGCCAACGTCCTGACTTTC. It codes for CASSQEAREGAVSGANVLTF. The variable domain in full, with the rest retrieved from reference TRBV3-1 and TRBJ2-6, is DTAVSQTPKYLVTQMGNDKSIKCEQNLGHDTMYWYKQDSKKFLKIMFSYNNKELIINETVPNRFSPKSPDKAHLNLHINSLELGDSAVYFCASSQEAREGAVSGANVLTFGAGSRLTVL.

The V and J genes are TRBV6-1 and TRBJ1-5, with D possibly being TRBD1 (5 bases). Between the trimmed V and J ends, which lost 7 bases and 4 bases, there was a span of 11 bases. The CDR3 is 13 residues long. CDR1 and CDR2 (germline): MNHNS, SASEGT. This CDR3 reads CASTGPANQPQHF. The CDR3 DNA is TGTGCCAGCACAGGGCCCGCGAATCAGCCCCAGCATTTT.

Ten or more counts support this clonotype. V usage is TRBV29-1 and J usage is TRBJ2-5; either TRBD1 or TRBD2 may supply D (5 bases each). V gave up 4 bases and J gave up 2 bases, with 14 bases separating them. CDR1 is SQVTM and CDR2 is ANQGSEA in the germline V gene. This CDR3 region has 14 residues. The CDR3 here is CSVVEGRRQETQYF. The CDR3 nucleotides are TGCAGCGTTGTAGAGGGGCGTCGTCAAGAGACCCAGTACTTC.

V and J are TRBV6-5 and TRBJ2-2; the D gene is possibly TRBD1 (5 bases). From germline, CDR1 is MNHEY and CDR2 SVGAGI. Deletions cut 3 bases from V and 3 bases from J, with 8 bases between. The CDR3 has 14 amino acids. CDR3 DNA sequence: TGTGCCAGCAGTTATCGCAGGGACACCGGGGAGCTGTTTTTT. It is translated as CASSYRRDTGELFF.

V usage is TRBV7-2 and J usage is TRBJ2-5; TRBD2 is a possible D gene (6 bases). Trimming removed 5 bases at V and 0 bases at J, with 10 bases between. The CDR3 loop spans 14 amino acids. The germline gives CDR1 SGHTA, CDR2 FQGNSA. CDR3 sequence (DNA): TGTGCCAGCAGCACGGGGACTTACCAAGAGACCCAGTACTTC. Translating it yields CASSTGTYQETQYF.

This clonotype was counted between two and nine times. The genes are TRBV11-1 and TRBJ2-7; possible D gene TRBD2, 6 bases. V lost 0 bases, J lost 0 bases, and 12 bases lay in between. CDR1 SGHAT and CDR2 FQDESV come from the germline V gene (reference sequence). This CDR3 is 16 amino acids long. The DNA for the CDR3 is TGTGCCAGCAGCTTAGCAGCTAGCGTGAGCTCCTACGAGCAGTACTTC. This translates into CASSLAASVSSYEQYF. The complete variable domain, with remaining parts taken from reference TRBV11-1 and TRBJ2-7, reads EAEVAQSPRYKITEKSQAVAFWCDPISGHATLYWYRQILGQGPELLVQFQDESVVDDSQLPKDRFSAERLKGVDSTLKIQPAELGDSAMYLCASSLAASVSSYEQYFGPGTRLTVT.

In its sample, this clonotype was seen a few times. The chain has TRBV12-3 or TRBV12-4 and TRBJ2-2; possible D gene TRBD1, 5 bases. V gave up 7 bases and J gave up 4 bases, with 19 bases separating them. This CDR3 has 16 amino acids. The chain's CDR3 is CASKIPTGHSTGELFF. The CDR3 DNA sequence: TGTGCCAGCAAAATACCTACCGGACACAGCACCGGGGAGCTGTTTTTT.

This clonotype occurred many times. The V gene is TRBV7-2, the J gene TRBJ1-1; a possible D gene is TRBD1 (6 bases). V was clipped by 0 bases and J by 1 base, with 6 bases between them. The CDR3 consists of 14 residues. Germline CDR1 and CDR2: SGHTA and FQGNSA. The CDR3 sequence: CASSLATGNTEAFF. CDR3 DNA sequence: TGTGCCAGCAGCTTAGCGACAGGGAACACTGAAGCTTTCTTT. The variable domain in full, completed from reference TRBV7-2 and TRBJ1-1, reads GAGVSQSPSNKVTEKGKDVELRCDPISGHTALYWYRQSLGQGLEFLIYFQGNSAPDKSGLPSDRFSAERTGGSVSTLTIQRTQQEDSAVYLCASSLATGNTEAFFGQGTRLTVV.